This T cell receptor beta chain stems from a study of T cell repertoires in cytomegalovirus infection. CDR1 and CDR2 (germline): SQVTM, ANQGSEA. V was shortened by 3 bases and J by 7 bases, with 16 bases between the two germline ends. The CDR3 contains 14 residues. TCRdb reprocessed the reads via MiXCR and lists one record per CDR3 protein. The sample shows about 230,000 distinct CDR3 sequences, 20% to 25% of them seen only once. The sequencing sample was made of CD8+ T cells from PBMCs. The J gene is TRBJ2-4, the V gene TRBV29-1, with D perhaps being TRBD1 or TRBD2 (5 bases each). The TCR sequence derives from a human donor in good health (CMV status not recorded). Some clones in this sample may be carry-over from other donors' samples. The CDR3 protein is CSVEGVREENIQYF. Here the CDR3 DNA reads TGCAGCGTTGAGGGGGTCAGAGAGGAGAACATTCAGTACTTC.